Listed below are T cell receptor beta chains from one sample, sequenced in a study of shared clonotypes between healthy human individuals. Produced via immunoSEQ multiplex PCR; TCRdb's table is partial and in-frame only. The table records some 2,400,000 clones, 95% of them present only once. Sample: naive CD4+ T cells sorted from blood. These receptors all stem from a young man in good health. The CDR3 runs from the conserved cysteine through the conserved F or W. D genes are given only for firm matches. Clone size is stated in some rows and not others, as once, few, many or a class when expanded.

abundance: -; v_gene: TRBV2; len: 13; j_gene: TRBJ1-1; d_gene: TRBD1; CDR3nt: TGTGCCAGCAGTCGGGACAGGGGTACTGAAGCTTTCTTT; CDR3aa: CASSRDRGTEAFF
abundance: -; v_gene: TRBV15; len: 15; j_gene: TRBJ2-7; d_gene: TRBD1; CDR3nt: TGTGCCACCAGCAGAGGTCGACAGGGGGTCGACGAGCAGTACTTC; CDR3aa: CATSRGRQGVDEQYF
abundance: -; v_gene: TRBV4-1; len: 15; j_gene: TRBJ2-7; d_gene: -; CDR3nt: TGCGCCAGCAGCCGCCGACAGGACCAGGTTTACGAGCAGTACTTC; CDR3aa: CASSRRQDQVYEQYF
abundance: -; v_gene: TRBV18; len: 16; j_gene: TRBJ2-2; d_gene: -; CDR3nt: TGTGCCAGCTCACCTCCCGGGCTAGGGCACACCGGGGAGCTGTTTTTT; CDR3aa: CASSPPGLGHTGELFF
abundance: -; v_gene: TRBV5-4; len: 13; j_gene: TRBJ2-7; d_gene: -; CDR3nt: TGTGCCAGCAGCCTGGGGACAAAAGTCGAGCAGTACTTC; CDR3aa: CASSLGTKVEQYF
abundance: -; v_gene: TRBV6-5; len: 14; j_gene: TRBJ1-6; d_gene: -; CDR3nt: TGTGCCAGCAGTTACCTAATAAGGGATTCACCCCTCCACTTT; CDR3aa: CASSYLIRDSPLHF
abundance: -; v_gene: TRBV7-9; len: 16; j_gene: TRBJ1-4; d_gene: -; CDR3nt: TGTGCCAGCAGCCCCGGCGGGGGCGGACTGGGCGAAAAACTGTTTTTT; CDR3aa: CASSPGGGGLGEKLFF
abundance: -; v_gene: TRBV6-6; len: 15; j_gene: TRBJ2-1; d_gene: -; CDR3nt: TGTGCCAGCAGTTACCCCGCGATAGCAGGCAATGAGCAGTTCTTC; CDR3aa: CASSYPAIAGNEQFF
abundance: -; v_gene: TRBV9; len: 14; j_gene: TRBJ2-3; d_gene: -; CDR3nt: TGTGCCAGCAGCGCGGGCCCCCCGGGGGATACGCAGTATTTT; CDR3aa: CASSAGPPGDTQYF
abundance: -; v_gene: TRBV5-1; len: 15; j_gene: TRBJ1-2; d_gene: -; CDR3nt: TGCGCCAGCAGCTCTAGATCAGGGGTTAACTATGGCTACACCTTC; CDR3aa: CASSSRSGVNYGYTF
abundance: -; v_gene: TRBV6-4; len: 14; j_gene: TRBJ1-1; d_gene: TRBD1; CDR3nt: TGTGCCAGCAGAACCGGGACAGAGAACACTGAAGCTTTCTTT; CDR3aa: CASRTGTENTEAFF
abundance: once; v_gene: TRBV6-5; len: 14; j_gene: TRBJ2-7; d_gene: TRBD2; CDR3nt: TGTGCCAGCAGCCGGGGGAGGGCGACCTACGAGCAGTACTTC; CDR3aa: CASSRGRATYEQYF
abundance: -; v_gene: TRBV5-1; len: 15; j_gene: TRBJ1-3; d_gene: -; CDR3nt: TGCGCCAGCAGCTTGGTTGCAGGCTCTGGAAACACCATATATTTT; CDR3aa: CASSLVAGSGNTIYF
abundance: -; v_gene: TRBV10-1; len: 15; j_gene: TRBJ2-1; d_gene: TRBD2; CDR3nt: TGCGCCAGCAGTGATGGAGCGGGGGCCCTAGCTGAGCAGTTCTTC; CDR3aa: CASSDGAGALAEQFF
abundance: once; v_gene: TRBV18; len: 15; j_gene: TRBJ2-3; d_gene: -; CDR3nt: TGTGCCAGCTCACCACCTTCCAACCGCGGAGATACGCAGTATTTT; CDR3aa: CASSPPSNRGDTQYF
abundance: -; v_gene: TRBV7-9; len: 15; j_gene: TRBJ1-2; d_gene: -; CDR3nt: TGTGCCAGCAGCTTGACAGCCCGGGACCTCTATGGCTACACCTTC; CDR3aa: CASSLTARDLYGYTF
abundance: -; v_gene: TRBV5-1; len: 15; j_gene: TRBJ2-5; d_gene: TRBD2; CDR3nt: TGCGCCAGCAGCTTTAGCGGGGGACCTCGAGAGACCCAGTACTTC; CDR3aa: CASSFSGGPRETQYF
abundance: -; v_gene: TRBV6-5; len: 13; j_gene: TRBJ1-3; d_gene: -; CDR3nt: TGTGCCAGCAGATATATCTCTGGAAACACCATATATTTT; CDR3aa: CASRYISGNTIYF
abundance: -; v_gene: TRBV19; len: 13; j_gene: TRBJ1-5; d_gene: -; CDR3nt: TGTGCCAGTAGCACCCAGCGCAATCAGCCCCAGCATTTT; CDR3aa: CASSTQRNQPQHF
abundance: -; v_gene: TRBV10-1; len: 14; j_gene: TRBJ1-5; d_gene: -; CDR3nt: TGCGCCAGGGTGTTGGACAGAAACAATCAGCCCCAGCATTTT; CDR3aa: CARVLDRNNQPQHF
abundance: -; v_gene: TRBV19; len: 12; j_gene: TRBJ1-5; d_gene: -; CDR3nt: TGTGCCAGTAGTGCCCCTCATCAGCCCCAGCATTTT; CDR3aa: CASSAPHQPQHF
abundance: -; v_gene: TRBV6-1; len: 15; j_gene: TRBJ1-1; d_gene: TRBD1; CDR3nt: TGTGCCAGCAGACGGGACAGGGACTTGAACACTGAAGCTTTCTTT; CDR3aa: CASRRDRDLNTEAFF
abundance: once; v_gene: TRBV7-2; len: 17; j_gene: TRBJ2-1; d_gene: TRBD2; CDR3nt: TGTGCCAGCAGCTTGTCTAGCGGGAGTTTCTCCTACAATGAGCAGTTCTTC; CDR3aa: CASSLSSGSFSYNEQFF
abundance: -; v_gene: TRBV7-6; len: 12; j_gene: TRBJ2-7; d_gene: TRBD1; CDR3nt: TGTGCCAGCAGCTTAAGGGGGCGCGAGCAGTACTTC; CDR3aa: CASSLRGREQYF
abundance: -; v_gene: TRBV6-1; len: 21; j_gene: TRBJ2-1; d_gene: TRBD2; CDR3nt: TGTGCCAGCAGTGAAAGAGGGGTGTCTAGCGGGAGGGGATCCCCCTACAATGAGCAGTTCTTC; CDR3aa: CASSERGVSSGRGSPYNEQFF
abundance: -; v_gene: TRBV4-3; len: 18; j_gene: TRBJ2-7; d_gene: TRBD2; CDR3nt: TGCGCCAGCAGCCAGACACGGGGTAGCGGGTTTAGCTCCTACGAGCAGTACTTC; CDR3aa: CASSQTRGSGFSSYEQYF
abundance: -; v_gene: TRBV12-2; len: 12; j_gene: TRBJ1-2; d_gene: -; CDR3nt: TGTGCAAGTCGCTTAGCCCACTATGGCTACACCTTC; CDR3aa: CASRLAHYGYTF
abundance: -; v_gene: TRBV25-1; len: 14; j_gene: TRBJ2-1; d_gene: TRBD2; CDR3nt: TGTGCCAGCAGTGAATTGACTAGCGTAAATGAGCAGTTCTTC; CDR3aa: CASSELTSVNEQFF
abundance: -; v_gene: TRBV5-6; len: 15; j_gene: TRBJ2-5; d_gene: -; CDR3nt: TGTGCCAGCAGCTTGGTTCCGGGAGCGGTTGAGACCCAGTACTTC; CDR3aa: CASSLVPGAVETQYF
abundance: once; v_gene: TRBV30; len: 12; j_gene: TRBJ2-3; d_gene: TRBD2; CDR3nt: TGTGCCTGGAGCGAGCGGGGGGATACGCAGTATTTT; CDR3aa: CAWSERGDTQYF
abundance: -; v_gene: TRBV7-3; len: 15; j_gene: TRBJ1-1; d_gene: -; CDR3nt: TGTGCCAGCAGTGCGCAGGGTTTGCCGGGTACTGAAGCTTTCTTT; CDR3aa: CASSAQGLPGTEAFF
abundance: -; v_gene: TRBV10-3; len: 13; j_gene: TRBJ2-3; d_gene: -; CDR3nt: TGTGCCACCCTAGGGAGCGGGTCAGATACGCAGTATTTT; CDR3aa: CATLGSGSDTQYF
abundance: -; v_gene: TRBV9; len: 14; j_gene: TRBJ2-5; d_gene: TRBD1; CDR3nt: TGTGCCAGCAGCATTACAGGGGCAGGGGAGACCCAGTACTTC; CDR3aa: CASSITGAGETQYF
abundance: -; v_gene: TRBV30; len: 14; j_gene: TRBJ2-4; d_gene: -; CDR3nt: TGTGCCTGGACCAGAACGACAGGGAGGGACATTCAGTACTTC; CDR3aa: CAWTRTTGRDIQYF
abundance: once; v_gene: TRBV5-1; len: 14; j_gene: TRBJ2-7; d_gene: TRBD1; CDR3nt: TGCGCCAGCAGCGGGGGGACAGGAACCTACGAGCAGTACTTC; CDR3aa: CASSGGTGTYEQYF
abundance: -; v_gene: TRBV11-2; len: 16; j_gene: TRBJ1-3; d_gene: TRBD1; CDR3nt: TGTGCCAGCAGCTCCGGGACAGGGAGCTCTGGAAACACCATATATTTT; CDR3aa: CASSSGTGSSGNTIYF
abundance: -; v_gene: TRBV7-9; len: 16; j_gene: TRBJ1-4; d_gene: -; CDR3nt: TGTGCCAGCAGCTTGGCTTCAGGGAGCTCGGGGGAAAAACTGTTTTTT; CDR3aa: CASSLASGSSGEKLFF
abundance: -; v_gene: TRBV29-1; len: 15; j_gene: TRBJ2-5; d_gene: -; CDR3nt: TGCAGCGTCGCCCGAGGAGGGGTAGAAGGAGAGACCCAGTACTTC; CDR3aa: CSVARGGVEGETQYF
abundance: -; v_gene: TRBV7-2; len: 14; j_gene: TRBJ1-6; d_gene: -; CDR3nt: TGTGCCAGCAGCCTGAGACAGCAGGTATCACCCCTCCACTTT; CDR3aa: CASSLRQQVSPLHF
abundance: -; v_gene: TRBV4-1; len: 13; j_gene: TRBJ1-6; d_gene: TRBD1; CDR3nt: TGCGCCAGCAGCCAAGACCAGGGGGTACCCCTCCACTTT; CDR3aa: CASSQDQGVPLHF
abundance: -; v_gene: TRBV10-3; len: 14; j_gene: TRBJ1-1; d_gene: -; CDR3nt: TGTGCCATCAGTGAGTCAGGGCCAAACACTGAAGCTTTCTTT; CDR3aa: CAISESGPNTEAFF
abundance: -; v_gene: TRBV11-2; len: 18; j_gene: TRBJ2-2; d_gene: -; CDR3nt: TGTGCCAGCAGCTTAGCATCGTGGGGAGTAGAAGACACCGGGGAGCTGTTTTTT; CDR3aa: CASSLASWGVEDTGELFF